A selection of T cell receptor beta chains follows, all from one sample in a study of PD-1 blockade in classical Hodgkin lymphoma. The method was immunoSEQ multiplex PCR; TCRdb's version includes in-frame clones alone and lacks a portion of them. The sample lists about 18,000 clones, 75% to 90% occurring once. Sequencing was performed on CD4+ T cells from blood, taken before the fourth cycle of nivolumab. These receptors were taken from a human donor with classical Hodgkin lymphoma. The CDR3 runs from the conserved cysteine through the conserved F or W. A D gene is named only where the DNA matches it firmly. Rows may omit the clone size; those that give it use once, few, many or a size class.

-	TRBV7-8	-	TRBJ2-7	CASSFAAAYEQYF	TGTGCCAGCAGCTTCGCAGCGGCCTACGAGCAGTACTTC
-	TRBV10-3	-	TRBJ1-1	CAISESFYTGTEAFF	TGTGCCATCAGTGAGTCTTTCTACACGGGGACTGAAGCTTTCTTT
TRBD2	TRBV27	-	TRBJ2-2	CASSLYPSGRGELFF	TGTGCCAGCAGTTTATACCCTAGCGGGAGGGGGGAGCTGTTTTTT
-	TRBV5-1	-	TRBJ2-3	CASSFRTGVGTDTQYF	TGCGCCAGCAGCTTTCGGACGGGAGTTGGCACAGATACGCAGTATTTT
TRBD1	TRBV5-1	-	TRBJ2-2	CASRSGQGATGELFF	TGCGCCAGCAGGTCGGGACAGGGGGCTACCGGGGAGCTGTTTTTT
-	TRBV6-6	-	TRBJ1-1	CASSYTGGDTEAFF	TGTGCCAGCAGTTACACGGGTGGGGACACTGAAGCTTTCTTT
-	TRBV5-1	few	TRBJ2-1	CASSLLTTSRSNEQFF	TGCGCCAGCAGCCTACTGACTACCTCGAGATCCAATGAGCAGTTCTTC
-	TRBV12-5	-	TRBJ2-3	CASGLSGTDTQYF	TGTGCTAGTGGTTTGAGCGGGACAGATACGCAGTATTTT
-	TRBV10-1	-	TRBJ1-1	CASSDRENTEAFF	TGCGCCAGCAGTGACAGGGAAAACACTGAAGCTTTCTTT
-	TRBV7-8	-	TRBJ1-5	CASSFGVSNQPQHF	TGTGCCAGCAGCTTCGGCGTGAGCAATCAGCCCCAGCATTTT
TRBD1	TRBV29-1	-	TRBJ2-7	CSALGDSTYEQYF	TGCAGCGCCTTAGGGGACAGCACCTACGAGCAGTACTTC
-	TRBV6-1	-	TRBJ1-5	CASTGDLSNQPQHF	TGTGCCAGCACGGGGGACCTTAGCAATCAGCCCCAGCATTTT
-	TRBV7-8	-	TRBJ2-3	CASTPRRNQRTDTQYF	TGTGCCAGCACGCCCCGGCGGAACCAGAGGACAGATACGCAGTATTTT
TRBD2	TRBV6-6	-	TRBJ2-5	CASSSGGGETQYF	TGTGCCAGCAGTTCCGGCGGGGGAGAGACCCAGTACTTC
TRBD1	TRBV7-6	once	TRBJ1-4	CASSPRTGANEKLFF	TGTGCCAGCAGCCCGAGAACAGGGGCTAATGAAAAACTGTTTTTT
-	TRBV7-9	-	TRBJ1-2	CASSLLNRKGDGYTF	TGTGCCAGCAGCTTACTGAACAGAAAGGGTGATGGCTACACCTTC
-	TRBV12-5	-	TRBJ2-1	CASGLVVAVDNEQFF	TGTGCTAGTGGTTTGGTGGTAGCGGTAGACAATGAGCAGTTCTTC
-	TRBV28	-	TRBJ1-2	CASRTAYGYTF	TGTGCCAGCAGGACAGCCTATGGCTACACCTTC
TRBD2	TRBV15	-	TRBJ2-5	CATSRGGIGTSGSSTQYF	TGTGCCACCAGCAGGGGTGGGATCGGGACTAGCGGGAGTTCGACCCAGTACTTC
-	TRBV19	-	TRBJ1-5	CASSIAGGLWNQPQHF	TGTGCCAGTAGTATAGCGGGGGGGCTCTGGAATCAGCCCCAGCATTTT
-	TRBV28	once	TRBJ2-7	CASSSKRARYEQYF	TGTGCCAGCAGTTCCAAGCGGGCCCGCTACGAGCAGTACTTC
-	TRBV20-1	-	TRBJ1-3	CSARVGNTIYF	TGCAGTGCTAGAGTAGGAAACACCATATATTTT
-	TRBV7-9	-	TRBJ2-7	CASSLGVNSEQYF	TGTGCCAGCAGCTTAGGAGTCAATTCCGAGCAGTACTTC
TRBD1	TRBV18	-	TRBJ2-5	CASSPPTGTGNRETQYF	TGTGCCAGCTCACCACCGACCGGGACAGGGAATCGAGAGACCCAGTACTTC
-	TRBV19	-	TRBJ2-5	CASRAAQETQYF	TGTGCCAGTAGGGCTGCCCAAGAGACCCAGTACTTC
-	TRBV29-1	-	TRBJ2-3	CSVEGTFSTDTQYF	TGCAGCGTTGAAGGGACATTTAGCACAGATACGCAGTATTTT
TRBD1	TRBV18	once	TRBJ1-3	CASSPRTGPGGQGNTIYF	TGTGCCAGCTCACCACGAACAGGCCCAGGGGGTCAGGGAAACACCATATATTTT
TRBD1	TRBV9	-	TRBJ1-2	CASSMGQASNYGYTF	TGTGCCAGCAGCATGGGACAGGCATCTAACTATGGCTACACCTTC
TRBD1	TRBV6-5	-	TRBJ1-5	CASSDRAQGQPQHF	TGTGCCAGCAGTGACAGGGCGCAGGGTCAGCCCCAGCATTTT
-	TRBV6-1	-	TRBJ2-1	CAGGRPTNEQFF	TGTGCAGGCGGGCGGCCCACCAATGAGCAGTTCTTC
TRBD2	TRBV28	-	TRBJ2-7	CASSFLAGGPYEQYF	TGTGCCAGCAGTTTCCTAGCGGGAGGACCCTACGAGCAGTACTTC
-	TRBV30	-	TRBJ1-6	CAWSVSSLGSPLHF	TGTGCCTGGAGTGTTTCCAGTCTTGGGTCACCCCTCCACTTT
TRBD2	TRBV19	-	TRBJ2-1	CASSMTSRPLYNEQFF	TGTGCCAGTAGTATGACTAGCCGACCCCTCTACAATGAGCAGTTCTTC
TRBD1	TRBV19	-	TRBJ2-7	CASSMGTGYEQYF	TGTGCCAGTAGTATGGGGACAGGCTACGAGCAGTACTTC
-	TRBV10-3	-	TRBJ2-2	CAIMAGESFGGRELFF	TGTGCCATCATGGCTGGGGAATCGTTTGGGGGGCGGGAGCTGTTTTTT
-	TRBV5-1	-	TRBJ2-7	CASSWGVGSYEQYF	TGCGCCAGCAGCTGGGGGGTGGGATCCTACGAGCAGTACTTC
-	TRBV5-5	-	TRBJ1-1	CASSLSGTFMSTEAFF	TGTGCCAGCAGCTTGAGTGGTACGTTTATGTCCACTGAAGCTTTCTTT
-	TRBV7-2	-	TRBJ1-1	CASSLVGGNTEAFF	TGTGCCAGCAGCTTAGTGGGGGGGAACACTGAAGCTTTCTTT
TRBD2	TRBV5-1	-	TRBJ2-2	CASSLVAGAGGELFF	TGCGCCAGCAGCTTGGTAGCGGGAGCCGGCGGGGAGCTGTTTTTT
TRBD1	TRBV28	-	TRBJ2-2	CASAQTGLDTGELFF	TGTGCCAGCGCTCAGACAGGGCTTGACACCGGGGAGCTGTTTTTT
TRBD2	TRBV29-1	-	TRBJ2-5	CSVASGSLGETQYF	TGCAGCGTCGCAAGCGGGAGTCTTGGAGAGACCCAGTACTTC
-	TRBV11-2	-	TRBJ2-1	CASSLVQGWNEQFF	TGTGCCAGCAGCTTAGTGCAGGGGTGGAATGAGCAGTTCTTC
TRBD2	TRBV10-3	few	TRBJ2-7	CAIQTSGAGEQYF	TGTGCCATCCAGACTAGCGGGGCTGGCGAGCAGTACTTC
-	TRBV28	-	TRBJ1-2	CASSFSPGGYTF	TGTGCCAGCAGTTTCTCGCCCGGTGGCTACACCTTC
TRBD2	TRBV6-1	-	TRBJ2-3	CASRLAGGFTDTQYF	TGTGCCAGCAGATTAGCGGGAGGATTCACAGATACGCAGTATTTT
-	TRBV18	-	TRBJ1-2	CASSPSAGRADGYTF	TGTGCCAGCTCACCATCGGCGGGACGGGCTGATGGCTACACCTTC
TRBD2	TRBV11-3	-	TRBJ2-3	CASSLSGGATDTQYF	TGTGCCAGCAGCTTAAGCGGGGGGGCCACAGATACGCAGTATTTT
-	TRBV29-1	-	TRBJ2-5	CSVGETQYF	TGCAGCGTTGGGGAGACCCAGTACTTC
-	TRBV7-2	once	TRBJ2-7	CASSLGYQNEQYF	TGTGCCAGCAGCTTAGGCTATCAGAACGAGCAGTACTTC